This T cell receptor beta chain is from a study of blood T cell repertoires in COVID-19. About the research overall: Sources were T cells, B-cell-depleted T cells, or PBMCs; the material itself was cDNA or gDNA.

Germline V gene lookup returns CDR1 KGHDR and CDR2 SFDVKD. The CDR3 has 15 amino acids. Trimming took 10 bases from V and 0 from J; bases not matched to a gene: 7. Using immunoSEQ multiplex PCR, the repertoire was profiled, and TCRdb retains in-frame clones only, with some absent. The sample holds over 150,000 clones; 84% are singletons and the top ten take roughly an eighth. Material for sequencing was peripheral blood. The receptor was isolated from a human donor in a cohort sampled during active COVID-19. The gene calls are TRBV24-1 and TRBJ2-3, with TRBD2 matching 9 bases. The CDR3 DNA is TGTGCCACACCAGGCGGGGGGGATAGCACAGATACGCAGTATTTT. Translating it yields CATPGGGDSTDTQYF.